The T cell receptor beta chain under discussion was sequenced for a study of early T cells in non-severe SARS-CoV-2 infection (dated by TCRdb to about 2021). Study-level background: Bulk RNA from unsorted whole blood was used for TCR sequencing, so alpha and beta chains could not be paired.

From V the trimming removes 5 bases and from J it removes 12 bases, while the gene matches leave 14 bases of the junction unaccounted for. Its CDR3 holds 14 amino acids, cysteine through phenylalanine. Only the CDR3 part of the read is kept: 42 bases, read in frame from the first base. The germline V gene supplies CDR1 SGHDT and CDR2 YYEEEE. The full study reports these points: Matching against VDJdb was skewed toward anti-spike CD8 responses, likely underestimated virus-specific expansions, and missed private and CD4 specificities.

This clonotype was seen only a few times. Its antigen is currently not known. No base quality information exists; no much larger clone differs at one position. Set within a cohort of healthcare workers in London, UK, this nested case-control study involved weekly PCR testing of nasopharyngeal swabs along with blood sampling. Between 23 and 31 March 2020, the week of the UK lockdown, healthcare workers were enrolled and then followed up weekly for as long as 16 weeks. Libraries were built with 5' RACE. Instrument used: NextSeq 500. To correct for sequencing error and PCR bias, the TCR library protocol tagged individual cDNA molecules with unique molecular identifiers. Both TCR alpha and beta chains were sequenced, and tight co-correlation was observed between alpha and beta sequence abundances in each sample. In the source study's methods: Decombinator V4 was used to annotate the V gene, J gene and CDR3 of the TCR sequences. Expanded TCRs were defined as changing significantly between any two time points under a Poisson model with p below 0.0001. TCR abundances were normalised to the total number of TCRs sequenced in each sample and reported as counts per million. MAIT TCRs were defined by TRAV1-2 paired with TRAJ12, TRAJ20 or TRAJ33, and iNKT TCRs by TRAV10 paired with TRAJ18. VDJdb, accessed 1 November 2021, was searched for CMV, EBV and SARS-CoV-2 annotated TCRs, with TCRs annotated for multiple antigens excluded. In TCRdb, the public reads were trimmed at Q25 with fastp and aligned with MiXCR, with productive beta chains retained. Rows merge per CDR3 protein into single entries with the most common DNA and genes. Clone size and V and J calls follow TCRdb, not the original study. A total of around 75,000 distinct CDR3 sequences appear in this sample, roughly 9.4% of them only once. The top ten hold less than 6.5% of the sample.

The chain is assembled from TRBV5-6 and TRBJ2-1; the junction holds 7 bases that match TRBD2. The receptor was isolated from an adult who was a healthcare worker with PCR-confirmed SARS-CoV-2 infection or an uninfected control (not recorded which). The sequenced sample was whole blood. The CDR3 loop reads CASSGRDPGRLQFF. The DNA sequence reads TGTGCCAGCAGTGGGAGGGATCCAGGGAGGTTGCAGTTCTTC.